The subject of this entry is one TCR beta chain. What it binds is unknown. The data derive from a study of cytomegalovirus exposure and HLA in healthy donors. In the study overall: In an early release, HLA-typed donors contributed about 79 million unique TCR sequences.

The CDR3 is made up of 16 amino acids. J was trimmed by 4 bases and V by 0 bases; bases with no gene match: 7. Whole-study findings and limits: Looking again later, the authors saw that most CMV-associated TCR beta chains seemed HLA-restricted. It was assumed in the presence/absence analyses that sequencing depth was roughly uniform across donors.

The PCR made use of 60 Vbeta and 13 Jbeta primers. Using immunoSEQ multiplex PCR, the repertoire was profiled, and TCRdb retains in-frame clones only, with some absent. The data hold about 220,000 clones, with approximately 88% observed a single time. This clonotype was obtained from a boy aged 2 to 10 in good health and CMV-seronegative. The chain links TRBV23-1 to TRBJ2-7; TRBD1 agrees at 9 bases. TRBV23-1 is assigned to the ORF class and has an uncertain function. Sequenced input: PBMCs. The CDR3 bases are TGCGCCAGCAGTCAATCGAACAGGGGGCGCGGGTACGAGCAGTACTTC. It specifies CASSQSNRGRGYEQYF.